The 28 T cell receptor beta chains reported below all come from one sample, sequenced in a study of beta chain features in type 1 diabetes. Whole-study findings and limits: All four CD4+ subsets of Type 1 diabetes patients contained TCRB CDR3s that were moderately but significantly shorter.

The antigens for these receptors are not known. Reverse transcription of all isolated RNA meant that expressed TCRB transcripts were sequenced. Some clones are missing from TCRdb's copy, which holds only in-frame ones; the method was immunoSEQ multiplex PCR. The sample yields under 350,000 clones, less than 30% seen once. The sample was naive CD4+ T cells from blood. The source is a woman under 40 with type 1 diabetes.

This chain connects TRBV5-4 to TRBJ2-1, with 10 bases fitting TRBD2. J was trimmed by 3 bases and V by 1 base; bases with no gene match: 1. The CDR3 covers 15 residues. The germline V gene has CDR1 SGHNT and CDR2 YYREEE (reference sequence). CDR3 DNA: TGTGCCAGCAGCTTGCCTAGCGGGAGCTACAATGAGCAGTTCTTC. Translating gives CASSLPSGSYNEQFF.

This clone was picked up a small number of times. The chain has TRBV5-4 and TRBJ2-3; maybe TRBD1 (5 bases). Deletions cut 1 base from V and 2 bases from J, with 8 bases between. Per the germline V gene, CDR1 is SGHNT and CDR2 is YYREEE (reference sequence). The CDR3 sequence is 14 residues long. The CDR3 DNA follows: TGTGCCAGCAGCTTGACCGGACACACAGATACGCAGTATTTT. Protein product: CASSLTGHTDTQYF.

The rearrangement uses TRBV7-9 and TRBJ2-3, with 10 bases fitting TRBD2. The V gene end was trimmed by 5 bases and the J gene end by 6 bases; junction bases not matched to a gene: 5. The CDR3 runs to 14 residues. The germline CDR1 and CDR2 sequences are SEHNR and FQNEAQ (reference sequence). CDR3 in DNA: TGTGCCAGCAGCGCCCTAGCGGGGGTGGATACGCAGTATTTT. Its protein is CASSALAGVDTQYF.

This clone was picked up a small number of times. The V and J genes are TRBV10-3 and TRBJ1-2; D is unresolved. CDR1 and CDR2 (germline): ENHRY, SYGVKD. The V end lost 3 bases, the J end lost 8 bases, and 16 bases lay between the germline ends. CDR3 length: 14 residues. The CDR3 here is CAISEFGGAEGYTF. The DNA for the CDR3 is TGTGCCATCAGTGAATTCGGAGGTGCTGAAGGCTACACCTTC.

This clone was recorded a few times. V is TRBV5-6 and J is TRBJ1-5, with D possibly being TRBD1 (5 bases). Deletions cut 2 bases from V and 5 bases from J, with 8 bases between. CDR1 SGHDT and CDR2 YYEEEE come from the germline V gene. The length of the CDR3 is 13 residues. The CDR3 sequence: CASSFQGYQPQHF. The CDR3 DNA is TGTGCCAGCAGCTTCCAGGGATATCAGCCCCAGCATTTT.

V and J are TRBV30 and TRBJ2-5; the match to TRBD2 covers 9 bases. Per the germline V gene, CDR1 is GTSNPN and CDR2 is SVGIG (reference sequence). The J segment lost 5 bases and the V segment lost 1 base, leaving 8 bases of the junction unmatched. The CDR3 extends over 15 amino acids. The CDR3 DNA sequence: TGTGCCTGGAGTGGTGGGCTAGCGGGAAGGGAGACCCAGTACTTC. This codes for CAWSGGLAGRETQYF.

The chain combines TRBV25-1 with TRBJ2-5, with D hard to call. This CDR3 comprises 12 residues. Germline CDR1 is MGHDK and CDR2 is SYGVNS. Between the trimmed V and J ends, which lost 2 bases and 7 bases, there was a span of 8 bases. The CDR3 loop is CASSETAGTQYF. CDR3 DNA sequence: TGTGCCAGCAGTGAAACAGCAGGGACCCAGTACTTC.

The V and J genes are TRBV5-6 and TRBJ2-5; 8 bases align to TRBD1. CDR3 length: 14 residues. Germline-derived CDR1 and CDR2 are SGHDT and YYEEEE. J gave up 8 bases and V 3 bases, and 9 bases lay outside the gene matches. For the CDR3, the DNA is TGTGCCAGCAGCTCCGCCCTGGACAGGGTTACCCAGTACTTC. This sequence encodes CASSSALDRVTQYF.

This chain connects TRBV29-1 to TRBJ2-7; D is possibly TRBD1 (6 bases). CDR3 length: 12 amino acids. With 5 bases removed from V and 2 bases from J, the gap between germline ends came to 10 bases. CDR1 and CDR2 (germline): SQVTM, ANQGSEA. The CDR3 loop is CSVQDSPYEQYF. CDR3 bases: TGCAGCGTTCAGGACAGTCCCTACGAGCAGTACTTC.

This clone was found a few times. The V call is TRBV9, the J call TRBJ2-1; tentatively, D is TRBD2 (6 bases). The CDR3 totals 13 residues. Germline V gene sequence: CDR1 SGDLS, CDR2 YYNGEE. V lost 0 bases, J lost 7 bases, and 8 bases lay in between. The CDR3 bases are TGTGCCAGCAGCGTAGAACTAGCTAATGAGCAGTTCTTC. The encoded protein is CASSVELANEQFF.

The rearrangement uses TRBV5-1 and TRBJ2-6; TRBD1 is a possible D gene (5 bases). The CDR3 runs 17 residues. Per the germline V gene, CDR1 is SGHRS and CDR2 is YFSETQ. V was clipped by 0 bases and J by 4 bases, with 14 bases between them. The CDR3 here is CASSLVGLRAGANVLTF. As DNA, the CDR3 is TGCGCCAGCAGCTTGGTGGGTCTCAGGGCCGGGGCCAACGTCCTGACTTTC.

This clone was seen once. At the DNA level, this CDR3 is encoded by other sequences in the same sample as well. DNA of the CDR3: TGCAGCGTTTCAGGACAGGGCAATGGCTACACCTTC. This encodes CSVSGQGNGYTF. The genes are TRBV29-1 and TRBJ1-2, with 8 bases fitting TRBD1. V lost 5 bases, J lost 6 bases, and 5 bases stayed unmatched. In germline, CDR1 is SQVTM, CDR2 ANQGSEA. The CDR3 consists of 12 residues. The complete variable domain, with remaining parts taken from reference TRBV29-1 and TRBJ1-2, reads SAVISQKPSRDICQRGTSLTIQCQVDSQVTMMFWYRQQPGQSLTLIATANQGSEATYESGFVIDKFPISRPNLTFSTLTVSNMSPEDSSIYLCSVSGQGNGYTFGSGTRLTVV.

This clone was found a few times. The J gene is TRBJ2-7, the V gene TRBV6-6; no clear D gene. This CDR3 is 14 amino acids long. The V end was cut by 5 bases, the J end by 0 bases, with 11 bases between. Germline CDR1 and CDR2: MNHNY and SVGAGI (reference sequence). The CDR3 coding sequence is TGTGCCAGCAGTCACATGCGGTTCTCCTACGAGCAGTACTTC. As protein: CASSHMRFSYEQYF.

CDR3 protein: CASSRLAGNTDTQYF. The CDR3 bases are TGTGCCAGCAGCCGACTAGCGGGAAACACAGATACGCAGTATTTT. The gene calls are TRBV14 and TRBJ2-3; 11 nucleotides line up with TRBD2. The CDR3 is 15 residues long. CDR1 and CDR2 (germline): SGHDN, FVKESK. V lost 4 bases to trimming and J lost 2 bases; unmatched junction nucleotides: 2.

This clone was seen only a few times. This rearrangement joins TRBV6-6 to TRBJ2-7; possibly TRBD2 for D (5 bases). Trimming removed 6 bases at V and 0 bases at J, with 9 bases between. Germline V gives CDR1 MNHNY, CDR2 SVGAGI (reference sequence). This CDR3 is 13 amino acids long. CDR3 nucleotide sequence: TGTGCCAGCAGCCTCGGGGACTCCTACGAGCAGTACTTC. The encoded protein is CASSLGDSYEQYF.

This clone was counted between two and nine times. This chain links TRBV27 with TRBJ2-3; D might be TRBD2 (5 bases). CDR3 length equals 14 residues. Germline CDR1 is MNHEY and CDR2 is SMNVEV (reference sequence). Trimming took off 7 bases at V and 4 bases at J, with 15 bases between the two ends. The DNA for the CDR3 is TGTGCCAGCACCCTTGCAGCGGAGGCAGATACGCAGTATTTT. This sequence encodes CASTLAAEADTQYF.

The chain is built from TRBV18 and TRBJ2-3, with 8 nucleotides matching TRBD1. V shed 4 bases and J 2 bases; nucleotides not matched to a gene: 5. This CDR3 region has 15 residues. CDR1 is KGHSH, CDR2 LQKENI, per germline. The CDR3 is CASSHGQGVTDTQYF. The CDR3 nucleotides read TGTGCCAGCTCACACGGACAGGGCGTCACAGATACGCAGTATTTT.

Only a few counts were recorded for this clone. The chain recombines TRBV5-1 with TRBJ1-2, with TRBD1 matching 7 bases. V trimming: 0 bases; J trimming: 8 bases; junction bases outside the gene matches: 4. The germline V gene has CDR1 SGHRS and CDR2 YFSETQ. This CDR3 contains 13 residues. CDR3 loop: CASSLAGGGGYTF. CDR3 nucleotides: TGCGCCAGCAGCTTGGCAGGGGGAGGCGGCTACACCTTC.

This chain joins TRBV7-3 and TRBJ1-1; D not resolved. The CDR3 totals 13 residues. V lost 2 bases, J lost 3 bases, and 7 bases lay in between. Germline assignment: CDR1 SGHTA and CDR2 FQGTGA. The CDR3 loop is CASSLAADTEAFF. The CDR3 DNA reads as TGTGCCAGCAGCTTAGCCGCGGACACTGAAGCTTTCTTT. Filled out from reference TRBV7-3 and TRBJ1-1, the complete variable domain reads GAGVSQTPSNKVTEKGKYVELRCDPISGHTALYWYRQSLGQGPEFLIYFQGTGAADDSGLPNDRFFAVRPEGSVSTLKIQRTERGDSAVYLCASSLAADTEAFFGQGTRLTVV.

The chain uses TRBV7-9 and TRBJ1-1; unclear D gene. The CDR3 sequence is 13 residues long. Germline CDR1 is SEHNR and CDR2 is FQNEAQ (reference sequence). The ends were cut back, 5 bases at V and 0 bases at J, with 7 bases in the middle. CDR3 region: CASSHTVNTEAFF. The CDR3 region has the DNA TGTGCCAGCAGCCATACAGTGAACACTGAAGCTTTCTTT.

V is TRBV27 and J is TRBJ1-5; 8 nucleotides align to TRBD1. In germline, CDR1 is MNHEY, CDR2 SMNVEV (reference sequence). This CDR3 has 13 amino acids. With 5 bases clipped from V and 7 bases from J, the junction kept 4 bases outside the gene matches. CDR3 nucleotides: TGTGCCAGCAGTCTCAGGGGGCAACAGCCCCAGCATTTT. Protein product: CASSLRGQQPQHF.

This clone occurred a few times. V is TRBV9 and J is TRBJ2-1, with 8 bases identical to TRBD2. Germline CDR1 SGDLS, CDR2 YYNGEE. This CDR3 is 16 amino acids long. With 0 bases clipped from V and 5 bases from J, the junction kept 7 bases outside the gene matches. CDR3 in amino acids: CASSVGRELADNEQFF. CDR3 DNA sequence: TGTGCCAGCAGCGTAGGGAGGGAACTAGCGGACAATGAGCAGTTCTTC.

This rearrangement joins TRBV4-1 to TRBJ2-3; 9 bases line up with TRBD2. With 1 base clipped from V and 5 bases from J, the junction kept 7 bases outside the gene matches. Germline assignment: CDR1 MGHRA and CDR2 YSYEKL. The length of the CDR3 is 16 residues. The CDR3 DNA is TGCGCCAGCAGCCAAGTGGTAGCGGGAGCTTTAGATACGCAGTATTTT. Translation gives CASSQVVAGALDTQYF.

This clone showed up just a few times. Other nucleotide sequences from this sample produce the same CDR3. The chain carries TRBV30 and TRBJ2-5; D possibly corresponds to TRBD1 (5 bases). Deletions cut 0 bases from V and 4 bases from J, with 9 bases between. CDR3 length: 13 residues. Germline V gene sequence: CDR1 GTSNPN, CDR2 SVGIG (reference sequence). CDR3 amino acids: CAWSVSGRETQYF. In nucleotides, the CDR3 is TGTGCCTGGAGTGTATCAGGGCGAGAGACCCAGTACTTC.

The chain combines TRBV7-9 with TRBJ2-7; no firm D call. Germline V lookup: CDR1 SEHNR, CDR2 FQNEAQ (reference sequence). V lost 3 bases and J lost 6, with 21 bases in between. CDR3 size: 16 residues. The CDR3 loop is CASSLLTFGPRPEQYF. The CDR3 region has the DNA TGTGCCAGCAGCTTGCTGACTTTCGGTCCTCGTCCCGAGCAGTACTTC.

The chain combines TRBV28 with TRBJ2-7; 9 positions agree with TRBD1. The germline CDR1 and CDR2 sequences are MDHEN and SYDVKM. The trim removed 6 bases at V and 4 bases at J, leaving 10 bases unmatched. The length of the CDR3 is 15 residues. The CDR3 sequence: CASSAPGQGQYEQYF. CDR3 bases: TGTGCCAGCAGCGCTCCGGGACAGGGACAGTACGAGCAGTACTTC.

V gene TRBV30 combines with J gene TRBJ2-7, with 7 bases lining up with TRBD2. CDR3 length equals 11 residues. V dropped 6 bases and J dropped 3; count of bases not matched to a gene: 2. Germline V lookup: CDR1 GTSNPN, CDR2 SVGIG (reference sequence). CDR3: CACSGIYEQYF. In DNA form, the CDR3 reads TGTGCCTGCAGCGGGATCTACGAGCAGTACTTC.

V usage is TRBV7-8 and J usage is TRBJ1-2; a weak D match, TRBD1 (5 bases). With 0 bases removed from V and 4 bases from J, the gap between germline ends came to 15 bases. The germline V gene encodes CDR1 SGHVS and CDR2 FQNEAQ. The CDR3 runs to 16 residues. CDR3 sequence: CASSLALLQGRYGYTF. The CDR3 bases are TGTGCCAGCAGCTTAGCGCTTCTTCAGGGTCGCTATGGCTACACCTTC.